Given below is one TCR beta chain in context. The data were taken from a study of cytomegalovirus exposure and HLA in healthy donors. Each donor's status was that of a healthy bone marrow donor. The PCR was carried out with 60 Vbeta primers and 13 Jbeta primers. Here immunoSEQ multiplex PCR was the method, and the copy in TCRdb shows in-frame clones only, minus some. The repertoire holds roughly 140,000 clones, with over 65% as singletons. The CDR3 is made up of 21 amino acids. Germline CDR1 and CDR2: MDHEN and SYDVKM. J was trimmed by 2 bases and V by 6 bases; bases with no gene match: 20. Input material: PBMCs. This clonotype was sampled from a female donor in good health and CMV-seronegative. The chain carries TRBV28 and TRBJ2-6; 9 bases are a match to TRBD1. In nucleotides, the CDR3 is TGTGCCAGCAGCCCCGAAGTGGACCGGGACAGGGAGCCCCCTGGGGCCAACGTCCTGACTTTC. Translation gives CASSPEVDRDREPPGANVLTF.